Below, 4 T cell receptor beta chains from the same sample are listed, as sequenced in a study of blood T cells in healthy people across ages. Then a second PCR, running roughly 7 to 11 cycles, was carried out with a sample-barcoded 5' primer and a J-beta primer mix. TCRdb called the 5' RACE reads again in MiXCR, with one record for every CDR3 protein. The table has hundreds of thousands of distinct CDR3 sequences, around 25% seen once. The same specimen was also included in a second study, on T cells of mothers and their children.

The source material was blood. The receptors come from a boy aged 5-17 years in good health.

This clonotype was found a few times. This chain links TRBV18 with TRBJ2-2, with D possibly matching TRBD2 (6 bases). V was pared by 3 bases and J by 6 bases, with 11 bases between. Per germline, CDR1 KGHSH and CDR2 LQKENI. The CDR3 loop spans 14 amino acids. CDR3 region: CASSPGGAAGELFF. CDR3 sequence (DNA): TGTGCCAGCTCACCTGGAGGGGCAGCCGGGGAGCTGTTTTTT.

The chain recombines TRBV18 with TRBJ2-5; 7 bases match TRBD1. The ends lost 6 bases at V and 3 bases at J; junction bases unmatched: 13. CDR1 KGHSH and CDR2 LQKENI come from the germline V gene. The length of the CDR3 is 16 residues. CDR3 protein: CASSSGIWDREETQYF. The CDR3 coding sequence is TGTGCCAGCTCGTCTGGAATCTGGGACAGAGAAGAGACCCAGTACTTC.

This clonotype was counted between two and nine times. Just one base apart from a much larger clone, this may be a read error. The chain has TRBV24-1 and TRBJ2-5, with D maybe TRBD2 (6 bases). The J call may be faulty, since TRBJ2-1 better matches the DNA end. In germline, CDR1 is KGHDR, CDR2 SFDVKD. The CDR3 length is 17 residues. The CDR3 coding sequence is TGTGCCACCAGTGATTTTAGGACGGGGGTCACCTACAATGAGCAGTTCTTC. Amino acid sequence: CATSDFRTGVTYNEQFF.

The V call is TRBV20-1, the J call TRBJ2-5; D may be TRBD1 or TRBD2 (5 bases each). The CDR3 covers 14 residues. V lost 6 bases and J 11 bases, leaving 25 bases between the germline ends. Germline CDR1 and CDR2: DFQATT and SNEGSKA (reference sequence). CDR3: CSATPGPTPGEQYF. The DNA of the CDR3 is TGCAGTGCGACTCCGGGACCCACCCCTGGAGAGCAGTACTTC.